Listed below are T cell receptor beta chains from one sample, sequenced in a study of shared clonotypes between healthy human individuals. Sequencing was performed with immunoSEQ multiplex PCR; in TCRdb, only in-frame clones are kept and a portion is missing. The repertoire holds some 2,000,000 clones, with about 95% as singletons. Sequenced sample: naive CD8+ T cells sorted from blood. The receptors stem from a man younger than 30 in good health. Both conserved end residues are part of each CDR3. The size entry is marked missing in some rows and otherwise reads once, few, many or a size class.

j_call: TRBJ2-2; clone_size: -; v_call: TRBV27; cdr3_aa: CASSSRRESTGELFF
j_call: TRBJ1-2; clone_size: -; v_call: TRBV28; cdr3_aa: CASSLPDLGLSF
j_call: TRBJ1-2; clone_size: -; v_call: TRBV27; cdr3_aa: CASSPLQVPYGYTF
j_call: TRBJ2-7; clone_size: -; v_call: TRBV27; cdr3_aa: CASSLSSGAHPAEQYF
j_call: TRBJ2-7; clone_size: -; v_call: TRBV7-9; cdr3_aa: CASSLGQATYEQYF
j_call: TRBJ1-1; clone_size: -; v_call: TRBV14; cdr3_aa: CASSPDGFTEAFF
j_call: TRBJ2-6; clone_size: -; v_call: TRBV2; cdr3_aa: CASRDTGTGANVLTF
j_call: TRBJ1-3; clone_size: once; v_call: TRBV4-1; cdr3_aa: CASSQDGSAYSGNTIYF
j_call: TRBJ2-5; clone_size: -; v_call: TRBV10-1; cdr3_aa: CASSQDSSWETQYF
j_call: TRBJ2-1; clone_size: -; v_call: TRBV27; cdr3_aa: CASSLGLVKYNEQFF
j_call: TRBJ2-7; clone_size: -; v_call: TRBV27; cdr3_aa: CASSLTTSGGVYEQYF
j_call: TRBJ2-3; clone_size: -; v_call: TRBV4-1; cdr3_aa: CASSHSAGGGTDTQYF
j_call: TRBJ1-1; clone_size: once; v_call: TRBV15; cdr3_aa: CATSRGGGLNTEAFF
j_call: TRBJ2-1; clone_size: -; v_call: TRBV6-5; cdr3_aa: CASSPPSTGWGEQFF
j_call: TRBJ1-1; clone_size: -; v_call: TRBV4-1; cdr3_aa: CASSQPGTWNTEAFF
j_call: TRBJ2-7; clone_size: -; v_call: TRBV27; cdr3_aa: CASSFLATSGGGEQYF
j_call: TRBJ1-2; clone_size: -; v_call: TRBV7-9; cdr3_aa: CASSSSGIYGYTF
j_call: TRBJ1-1; clone_size: -; v_call: TRBV28; cdr3_aa: CASSLGRENTEAFF
j_call: TRBJ1-5; clone_size: -; v_call: TRBV28; cdr3_aa: CASTYRVSNQPQHF
j_call: TRBJ2-3; clone_size: -; v_call: TRBV13; cdr3_aa: CASSSRTSGSSDTQYF
j_call: TRBJ2-7; clone_size: -; v_call: TRBV9; cdr3_aa: CASSVASGSNYEQYF
j_call: TRBJ2-1; clone_size: -; v_call: TRBV6-5; cdr3_aa: CASSDRGPYNEQFF
j_call: TRBJ2-6; clone_size: -; v_call: TRBV29-1; cdr3_aa: CSVYFEYVLTF
j_call: TRBJ2-2; clone_size: -; v_call: TRBV4-1; cdr3_aa: CASRALSTGELFF
j_call: TRBJ2-3; clone_size: -; v_call: TRBV5-1; cdr3_aa: CASSPAWAGLPDTQYF
j_call: TRBJ2-1; clone_size: -; v_call: TRBV7-9; cdr3_aa: CASSPRPGWNEQFF